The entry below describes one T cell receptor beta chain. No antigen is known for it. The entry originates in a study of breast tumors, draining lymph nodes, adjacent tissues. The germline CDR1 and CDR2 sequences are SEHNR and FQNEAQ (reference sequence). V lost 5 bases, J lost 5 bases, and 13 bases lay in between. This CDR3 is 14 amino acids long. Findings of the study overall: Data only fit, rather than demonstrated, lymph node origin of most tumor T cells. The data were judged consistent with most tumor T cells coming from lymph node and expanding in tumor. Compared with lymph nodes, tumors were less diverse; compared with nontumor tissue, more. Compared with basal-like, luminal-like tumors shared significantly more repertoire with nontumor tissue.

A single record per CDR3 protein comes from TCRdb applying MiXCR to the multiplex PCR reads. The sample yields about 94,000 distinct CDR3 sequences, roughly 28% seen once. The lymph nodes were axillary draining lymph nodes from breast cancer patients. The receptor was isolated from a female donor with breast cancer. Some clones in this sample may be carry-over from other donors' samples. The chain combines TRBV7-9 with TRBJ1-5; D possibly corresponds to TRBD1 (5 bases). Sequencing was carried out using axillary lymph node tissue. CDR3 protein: CASSLAGGDQPQHF. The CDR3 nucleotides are TGTGCCAGCAGCCTCGCGGGAGGGGATCAGCCCCAGCATTTT.